This is a list of T cell receptor beta chains from one sample in a study of CD8 T cells in Susac syndrome. In TCRdb, the immunoSEQ multiplex PCR reads were re-called with MiXCR into one record per CDR3 protein. The table lists about 110,000 distinct CDR3 sequences, about 95% of them singletons, with roughly 0.099% in the top ten. Source material: CD4+ T cells from PBMCs. The receptors here all came from a human donor in good health. Each CDR3 is given with its conserved first and last residue. The order of the fields is J gene, D gene, V gene, CDR3 protein. D genes are given only for firm matches.

TRBJ2-7	.	TRBV6-5	CASSYSNYEQYF
TRBJ2-5	.	TRBV7-9	CASSFQGRDTQYF
TRBJ2-5	.	TRBV9	CASSLRSGSLGETQYF
TRBJ1-5	TRBD1	TRBV2	CASSWWQGAQPQHF
TRBJ1-5	TRBD1	TRBV16	CASSQSLPGTGGYQPQHF
TRBJ2-1	.	TRBV29-1	CSVVPPRGRSYNEQFF
TRBJ2-5	TRBD1	TRBV7-6	CASSPGTGKQETQYF
TRBJ2-3	.	TRBV7-2	CASSLKPIGADTQYF
TRBJ2-2	TRBD2	TRBV5-7	CASSLGGLDVGELFF
TRBJ1-2	.	TRBV28	CASSSHTGDGYTF
TRBJ2-7	TRBD1	TRBV30	CAWGDSSYEQYF
TRBJ2-5	.	TRBV20-1	CSASIGGLETQYF
TRBJ2-7	TRBD1	TRBV2	CASRPWTGRNADYEQYF
TRBJ2-1	.	TRBV5-4	CASSLPGPDYNEQFF
TRBJ1-1	.	TRBV3-1	CASSQGQGETEAFF
TRBJ2-7	TRBD2	TRBV20-1	CSAIAGAPYEQYF
TRBJ2-1	.	TRBV18	CASSQTKNYNEQFF
TRBJ2-4	.	TRBV11-2	CASSLDSSLGKNIQYF
TRBJ2-4	.	TRBV4-3	CASSQDRESPPSKNIQYF
TRBJ2-2	TRBD2	TRBV7-9	CASSTSGSTGELFF
TRBJ1-2	.	TRBV5-1	CASSIGTSGYTF
TRBJ2-5	.	TRBV2	CASIRLVQETQYF
TRBJ2-1	TRBD2	TRBV7-9	CASSILAGVGEQFF
TRBJ2-4	.	TRBV5-4	CASSLAGNIQYF
TRBJ2-3	TRBD2	TRBV7-9	CASDVAGSSTDTQYF
TRBJ2-7	TRBD1	TRBV2	CASSEVQGVNYEQYF
TRBJ2-5	.	TRBV27	CASSPRDNQETQYF
TRBJ1-1	.	TRBV3-1	CASSQDVRGKAFF
TRBJ2-7	TRBD1	TRBV10-3	CAISDWGSDRGYEQYF
TRBJ1-5	TRBD1	TRBV29-1	CSVIGDRGLGGNQPQHF
TRBJ1-5	.	TRBV28	CASSSPSRDPQAAQHF
TRBJ1-4	.	TRBV7-9	CASSLYRDFNEKLFF
TRBJ1-6	.	TRBV30	CAWSVRSLPYDYSPLHF
TRBJ2-5	TRBD1	TRBV9	CASRPGTGSETQYF
TRBJ1-2	.	TRBV5-6	CASSPGRDDGYTF
TRBJ1-2	TRBD1	TRBV3-1	CASSQDLRGQGYTF
TRBJ2-3	TRBD2	TRBV7-2	CASSSTSGGASDTQYF
TRBJ1-2	.	TRBV6-6	CASSYQTDKGYTF
TRBJ2-3	TRBD1	TRBV18	CASSPQTGAGTDTQYF
TRBJ2-7	TRBD1	TRBV2	CASRGQGAAYEQYF
TRBJ2-5	.	TRBV7-9	CASSFRRGQGETQYF
TRBJ2-7	.	TRBV7-9	CASSLDGKTGSWGPYEQYF
TRBJ2-2	TRBD2	TRBV6-5	CASRKTSQNTGELFF
TRBJ2-7	TRBD1	TRBV5-6	CASSSWDSYEQYF
TRBJ1-6	.	TRBV7-9	CASSLALGNSPLHF
TRBJ2-3	.	TRBV20-1	CSAGLGASTDTQYF
TRBJ2-1	TRBD1	TRBV7-2	CASSPPGQVYNEQFF
TRBJ2-3	TRBD2	TRBV5-4	CASSLVAGGPEDTQYF
TRBJ2-3	.	TRBV29-1	CSVAPNTDTQYF
TRBJ2-7	TRBD2	TRBV20-1	CSARAPPGLAGGDYEQYF
TRBJ2-4	TRBD1	TRBV11-2	CASSPTDREDIQYF
TRBJ2-4	TRBD2	TRBV4-1	CASSQVKSGGASGIQYF
TRBJ1-2	.	TRBV5-4	CASSLEGQRYGYTF
TRBJ2-2	TRBD1	TRBV18	CASAPTGVDTGELFF
TRBJ2-5	.	TRBV7-3	CASSLTGSSRETQYF
TRBJ2-5	TRBD2	TRBV29-1	CSVAFLAGSQETQYF
TRBJ1-3	.	TRBV20-1	CSASQGPGNTIYF